Listed below are T cell receptor beta chains from one sample, sequenced in a study of blood T cell repertoires in COVID-19. Libraries were prepared by immunoSEQ multiplex PCR; TCRdb keeps only in-frame clonotypes and omits some of them. The table shows about 120,000 clones, with around four fifths occurring only once. Specimen: peripheral blood. These TCRs come from a man aged 55 to 70 with active or convalescent COVID-19. Both conserved end residues are part of each CDR3. D genes are given only for firm matches. The listing skips clone size in some rows; elsewhere it reads once, few, many or a size class.

CDR3 DNA,CDR3 protein,clone size,V gene,J gene,D gene
TGCGCCAGCAGCTTGGAGAGGACAGGGATCGATACGCAGTATTTT,CASSLERTGIDTQYF,.,TRBV5-1,TRBJ2-3,TRBD1
TGCAGTGCGGGCCGGGGATTTGAAGCTTTCTTT,CSAGRGFEAFF,.,TRBV20-1,TRBJ1-1,.
TGTGCCAGCAGTTTTGGCCGGGTAGCGACTGAAGCTTTCTTT,CASSFGRVATEAFF,.,TRBV27,TRBJ1-1,.
TGCAGCGTTGTCCCGGGACAGGGGGACACTGAAGCTTTCTTT,CSVVPGQGDTEAFF,.,TRBV29-1,TRBJ1-1,TRBD1
TGTGCCAGCCGATCGACCCGGGTCGGGGAGCTGTTTTTT,CASRSTRVGELFF,.,TRBV27,TRBJ2-2,.
TGTGCCAGCAGTTACTCGAGTCCTGAGAACACTGAAGCTTTCTTT,CASSYSSPENTEAFF,.,TRBV6-5,TRBJ1-1,.
TGTGCCAGCAGTTTACCCGGGACTAGCGGTCGCGTTGGAAACATTCAGTACTTC,CASSLPGTSGRVGNIQYF,.,TRBV28,TRBJ2-4,TRBD2
TGTGCCAGCAGCCAGGGTTTGGCTGGGGCCAACGTCCTGACTTTC,CASSQGLAGANVLTF,few,TRBV7-2,TRBJ2-6,.
TGTGCCAGCAGCATCGGACAGGGTTCTTCGGGTGGCTACACCTTC,CASSIGQGSSGGYTF,.,TRBV5-6,TRBJ1-2,TRBD1
TGTGCCAGCTCACCACGGCAGAAAGAGACCCAGTACTTC,CASSPRQKETQYF,.,TRBV18,TRBJ2-5,.
TGTGCCACCAGTACTCCCGGGACAAGGGAGCTGTTTTTT,CATSTPGTRELFF,.,TRBV24-1,TRBJ2-2,.
TGTGCCAGCAGCCGCCGACTAGCGCGGAACACCGGGGAGCTGTTTTTT,CASSRRLARNTGELFF,.,TRBV11-1,TRBJ2-2,TRBD2
TGTGCCAGCAGCTTAACCCTAACGAGCTCCTATAATTCACCCCTCCACTTT,CASSLTLTSSYNSPLHF,.,TRBV11-2,TRBJ1-6,.
TGTGCCAGTAGTATGCAGGATACCTACGAGCAGTACTTC,CASSMQDTYEQYF,.,TRBV19,TRBJ2-7,.
TGTGCCAGCAGCCCCGGGACTAGCGAGACCTCCTACGAGCAGTACTTC,CASSPGTSETSYEQYF,.,TRBV3-1/TRBV3-2,TRBJ2-7,TRBD2
TGTGCCAGCAGCAAATGCGGACAGGTCTTCCTCTACGAGCAGTACTTC,CASSKCGQVFLYEQYF,.,TRBV21-1,TRBJ2-7,.
TGCGCCAGCAGTGAGTCCGTCGGACCCGTGAGGGTTGCGGATACGCAGTATTTT,CASSESVGPVRVADTQYF,.,TRBV10-2,TRBJ2-3,.
TGCGCCAGCAGCTTGGACTCGTCGAACACCGGGGAGCTGTTTTTT,CASSLDSSNTGELFF,.,TRBV5-1,TRBJ2-2,.
TGCGCCAGCAGTCTTACTAGCGGGAGCCCGAACACCGGGGAGCTGTTTTTT,CASSLTSGSPNTGELFF,.,TRBV10-2,TRBJ2-2,TRBD2
TGTGCCAGCAGCTTAGCAGGACTAGCCTACAATGAGCAGTTCTTC,CASSLAGLAYNEQFF,.,TRBV7-8,TRBJ2-1,TRBD2
TGTGCCAGCAGCCAAAGGGGTGAGACCCAGTACTTC,CASSQRGETQYF,.,TRBV3-1/TRBV3-2,TRBJ2-5,.
TGTGCCAGTAGTGCCAAAGGCCCCCTCCTAGCGGGAGGATCCTACGAGCAGTACTTC,CASSAKGPLLAGGSYEQYF,.,TRBV19,TRBJ2-7,TRBD2
TGTGCCAGCAGTACCCTAATGACAGGGGGCTTATACGAGCAGTACTTC,CASSTLMTGGLYEQYF,.,TRBV27,TRBJ2-7,TRBD1
TGTGCCACCAGTGATTTTGGGGTCACAGGTGGCAATGAGCAGTTCTTC,CATSDFGVTGGNEQFF,few,TRBV24-1,TRBJ2-1,.
TGTGCCACCAGTGTGCACTCGGCGGGGGGCGAGACCCAGTACTTC,CATSVHSAGGETQYF,.,TRBV24-1,TRBJ2-5,TRBD2
TGCAGCGTTTCGGGGGGGTCCGCGGCGCAGTATTTT,CSVSGGSAAQYF,.,TRBV29-1,TRBJ2-3,TRBD2
TGTGCCAGCAGCTTAGTCGGACAGGGACAAGAGACCCAGTACTTC,CASSLVGQGQETQYF,.,TRBV7-8,TRBJ2-5,TRBD1
TGTGCCAGCGCCAGAGGAGACACCATATATTTT,CASARGDTIYF,once,TRBV5-8,TRBJ1-3,.
TGTGCCAGCAGCTTAGCGGGGAGGGCCCGTGAGCAGTTCTTC,CASSLAGRAREQFF,.,TRBV7-2,TRBJ2-1,TRBD2
TGTGCCAGCAGCTTAGGGGCCGGGACAGTCTACGATGAGCAGTTCTTC,CASSLGAGTVYDEQFF,.,TRBV7-2,TRBJ2-1,TRBD1
TGTGCCAGCAGTTTTTTACCAGGGGGCTACGAGCAGTACTTC,CASSFLPGGYEQYF,.,TRBV28,TRBJ2-7,TRBD1
TGTGCCAGCAGTTTATGGCGGGAGGTTGGGAATGAGCAGTTCTTC,CASSLWREVGNEQFF,.,TRBV28,TRBJ2-1,TRBD2